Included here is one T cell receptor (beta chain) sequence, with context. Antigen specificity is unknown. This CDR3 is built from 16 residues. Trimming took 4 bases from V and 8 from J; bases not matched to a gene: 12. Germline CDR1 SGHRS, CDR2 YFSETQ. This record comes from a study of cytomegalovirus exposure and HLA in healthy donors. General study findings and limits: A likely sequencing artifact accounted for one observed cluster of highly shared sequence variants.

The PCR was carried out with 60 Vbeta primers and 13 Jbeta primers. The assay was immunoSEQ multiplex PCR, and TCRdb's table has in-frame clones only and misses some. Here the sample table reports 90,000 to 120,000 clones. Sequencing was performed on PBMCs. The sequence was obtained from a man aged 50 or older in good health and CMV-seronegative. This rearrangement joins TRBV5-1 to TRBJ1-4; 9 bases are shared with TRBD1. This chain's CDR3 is CASSQGQGTFGEKLFF. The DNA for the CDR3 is TGCGCCAGCAGCCAGGGACAGGGAACCTTCGGGGAAAAACTGTTTTTT. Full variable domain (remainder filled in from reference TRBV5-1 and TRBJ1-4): KAGVTQTPRYLIKTRGQQVTLSCSPISGHRSVSWYQQTPGQGLQFLFEYFSETQRNKGNFPGRFSGRQFSNSRSEMNVSTLELGDSALYLCASSQGQGTFGEKLFFGSGTQLSVL.